The 20 T cell receptor beta chains in this list originate from one sample, sequenced in a study of blood T cells in healthy people across ages. A second PCR of about 6 to 11 cycles used a sample-barcoded 5' primer and a J-beta primer mix. TCRdb used MiXCR to reprocess the 5' RACE reads, holding one entry per CDR3 protein. The repertoire has around 870,000 distinct CDR3 sequences, more than 25% of them found once; the top ten carry about 18%. Sequenced: blood. All receptors come from a woman of 80 years or more in good health.

The table lists this clonotype with many counts. J is TRBJ2-7 and V is TRBV5-5; 8 nucleotides match TRBD2. Germline V CDR1 and CDR2: SGHKS, YYEKEE (reference sequence). Trimming cost V 4 bases and J 2 bases; bases outside gene matches: 8. The CDR3 is 15 amino acids. The CDR3 loop is CASSRGGGSPYEQYF. The CDR3 DNA is TGTGCCAGCAGCCGGGGGGGAGGGTCTCCCTACGAGCAGTACTTC. The complete variable domain, with remaining parts taken from reference TRBV5-5 and TRBJ2-7, reads DAGVTQSPTHLIKTRGQQVTLRCSPISGHKSVSWYQQVLGQGPQFIFQYYEKEERGRGNFPDRFSARQFPNYSSELNVNALLLGDSALYLCASSRGGGSPYEQYFGPGTRLTVT.

This clonotype was recorded at least ten times. The J gene is TRBJ1-2, the V gene TRBV28; 7 nucleotides match TRBD1. V trimming: 5 bases; J trimming: 8 bases; junction bases outside the gene matches: 11. Germline CDR1 is MDHEN and CDR2 is SYDVKM. The CDR3 consists of 14 residues. In DNA form, the CDR3 reads TGTGCCAGCAGTCTAAGGACAGGCGTTGAGGGCTACACCTTC. Amino acids: CASSLRTGVEGYTF.

This clonotype was seen repeatedly, ten times or more. J is TRBJ2-5 and V is TRBV7-8; D remains ambiguous. This CDR3 region has 12 residues. Trimming removed 1 base at V and 11 bases at J, with 11 bases between. Germline V CDR1 and CDR2: SGHVS, FQNEAQ. The CDR3, as DNA: TGTGCCAGCAGCTTAGTTGGCAATCGGCAGTACTTC. Amino acid sequence: CASSLVGNRQYF.

This clonotype came up many times. DNA of the CDR3: TGTGCCAGCAGCTCCAGATATGCAGGGCAGTACGAGCAGTACTTC. Translation: CASSSRYAGQYEQYF. This chain connects TRBV7-2 to TRBJ2-7; maybe TRBD1 (5 bases). Trimming stripped 4 bases from V and 4 bases from J, with 17 bases between. Germline CDR1 is SGHTA and CDR2 is FQGNSA. The CDR3 extends over 15 amino acids.

Many counts were recorded for this clonotype. The chain uses TRBV5-4 and TRBJ2-1, with TRBD2 matching 7 bases. Germline values: CDR1 SGHNT, CDR2 YYREEE (reference sequence). This CDR3 has 15 residues. The V and J ends lost 2 bases and 2 bases, in that order; junction bases with no gene match: 4. CDR3 sequence: CASSFGLGPYNEQFF. CDR3 DNA: TGTGCCAGCAGCTTCGGACTAGGGCCCTACAATGAGCAGTTCTTC.

This clonotype was picked up a small number of times. This rearrangement joins TRBV7-2 to TRBJ1-1; TRBD1 might be the D (5 bases). The CDR3 has 14 amino acids. V was shortened by 6 bases and J by 4 bases, with 15 bases between the two germline ends. Germline CDR1 SGHTA, CDR2 FQGNSA. CDR3: CASSQTDYPTEAFF. For the CDR3, the DNA is TGTGCCAGCAGTCAGACAGACTATCCCACTGAAGCTTTCTTT.

With regard to this clonotype: One end of the junction does not line up with germline, which may come from a read error. CDR3 sequence: CASTRDTINYGCTF. CDR3 bases: TGTGCCAGCACCAGGGACACGATTAACTATGGCTGCACCTTC. The chain employs TRBV6-1 and TRBJ1-2; possibly TRBD1 for D (6 bases). Germline-derived CDR1 and CDR2 are MNHNS and SASEGT. This CDR3 is 14 amino acids long.

This clonotype has at least ten counts. The gene calls are TRBV12-3 or TRBV12-4 and TRBJ2-3; maybe TRBD1 (6 bases). V shed 6 bases and J shed 7 bases, with 20 bases lying between them. This CDR3 region has 15 residues. This CDR3 reads CASSLRQAGFNTQYF. In DNA, the CDR3 is TGTGCCAGCAGCCTCAGACAGGCAGGGTTTAATACGCAGTATTTT.

This clonotype was seen at least ten times. The junction differs from germline at one of its ends, possibly a read error. V gene TRBV5-1 combines with J gene TRBJ2-6; D perhaps matches TRBD1 (5 bases). Per germline, CDR1 SGHRS and CDR2 YFSETQ. The CDR3 loop spans 16 amino acids. CDR3: CASSLQGSSGANVLTF. The CDR3 nucleotides are TGTGCCAGCTCACTTCAGGGAAGCTCTGGGGCCAACGTCCTGACTTTC.

Ten or more counts support this clonotype. The chain recombines TRBV12-3 or TRBV12-4 with TRBJ2-1; D ambiguous. The length of the CDR3 is 12 residues. V was shortened by 7 bases and J by 10 bases, with 14 bases between the two germline ends. The CDR3 here is CASTRTADEQFF. DNA of the CDR3: TGTGCCAGCACTAGGACCGCCGACGAGCAGTTCTTC.

This clonotype was seen ten or more times. This chain uses TRBV12-3 or TRBV12-4 with TRBJ2-3; D is unclear. V lost 3 bases, J lost 4 bases, and 14 bases lay in between. CDR3 length: 15 residues. The chain's CDR3 is CASSFGRVSADTQYF. The DNA for the CDR3 is TGTGCCAGCAGTTTCGGCAGAGTGAGCGCAGATACGCAGTATTTT.

This clonotype was seen repeatedly, ten times or more. V and J are TRBV7-9 and TRBJ2-5, with TRBD1 matching 11 bases. Germline V CDR1 and CDR2: SEHNR, FQNEAQ (reference sequence). With 5 bases clipped from V and 1 base from J, the junction kept 9 bases outside the gene matches. This CDR3 comprises 17 residues. The CDR3 is CASSPGQGVSGQETQYF. CDR3 sequence (DNA): TGTGCCAGCAGCCCGGGACAGGGGGTTTCGGGCCAAGAGACCCAGTACTTC. The variable domain in full, completed from reference TRBV7-9 and TRBJ2-5, reads DTGVSQNPRHKITKRGQNVTFRCDPISEHNRLYWYRQTLGQGPEFLTYFQNEAQLEKSRLLSDRFSAERPKGSFSTLEIQRTEQGDSAMYLCASSPGQGVSGQETQYFGPGTRLLVL.

This clonotype was observed at least ten times. The chain combines TRBV20-1 with TRBJ2-5; TRBD2 matches at 7 bases. CDR1 and CDR2 from the germline V gene are DFQATT and SNEGSKA (reference sequence). The J segment lost 0 bases and the V segment lost 4 bases, leaving 8 bases of the junction unmatched. The CDR3 extends over 15 amino acids. The CDR3 DNA is TGCAGTGCTATTCCAGCGGGGTCGAACCAAGAGACCCAGTACTTC. Amino acids: CSAIPAGSNQETQYF.

In its sample, this clonotype was seen many times. This chain links TRBV15 with TRBJ2-4, with 8 positions matching TRBD1. The CDR3 sequence is 19 residues long. Germline values: CDR1 LNHNV, CDR2 YYDKDF (reference sequence). V shed 0 bases and J 2 bases; nucleotides not matched to a gene: 12. DNA for the CDR3: TGTGCCACCAGCAGAGAGCCCATACCAGGGGGCGAGACCAAAAACATTCAGTACTTC. This codes for CATSREPIPGGETKNIQYF.

This clonotype was counted between two and nine times. The V and J genes are TRBV15 and TRBJ2-7, with 8 bases fitting TRBD2. This CDR3 contains 14 residues. Unmatched junction bases numbered 14, after V lost 7 bases and J lost 9 bases. Germline V gene data show CDR1 as LNHNV and CDR2 as YYDKDF (reference sequence). In nucleotides, the CDR3 is TGTGCCACCACCCCCCCAGCGGGGGCGCAGGTGCAGTACTTC. Translation gives CATTPPAGAQVQYF.

The chain employs TRBV6-2 or TRBV6-3 and TRBJ1-5; TRBD1 agrees at 7 bases. V lost 5 bases and J lost 9; bases outside the gene matches: 10. Germline V gives CDR1 MNHEY, CDR2 SVGEGT. The length of the CDR3 is 14 residues. The CDR3: CASSADRAVRPQHF. The CDR3 DNA reads TGTGCCAGCAGTGCAGACAGGGCGGTTCGGCCCCAGCATTTT.

This clonotype has just a few counts. This may be a read error, as it is one base from a much larger clone. V is TRBV29-1 and J is TRBJ2-7; the D is unclear. CDR3 length: 15 residues. Trimming removed 0 bases from V and 7 bases from J, with 19 bases in between. CDR1 and CDR2 (germline): SQVTM, ANQGSEA. This chain's CDR3 is CSVEDQGLGYNEQYF. The CDR3 DNA reads as TGCAGCGTTGAAGATCAAGGCCTGGGGTACAATGAGCAGTACTTC.

About this clonotype: A much larger clone lies one base from this, so it may be a read error. The chain uses TRBV7-2 and TRBJ2-7, with D tentatively TRBD1 or TRBD2 (5 bases each). The J call may be faulty, since TRBJ2-5 better matches the DNA end. From germline, CDR1 is SGHTA and CDR2 FQGNSA. The CDR3 extends over 15 amino acids. CDR3 DNA sequence: TGTGCCAGCAGCCGTCTCGGGGCGGCCCGTGGGACCCAGTACTTC. It is translated as CASSRLGAARGTQYF.

To note about this clonotype: The junction shows a germline mismatch at one end, possibly a read error. The CDR3 loop reads CAGSFELWEQFF. The CDR3 DNA follows: TGTGCCGGCAGCTTCGAGCTCTGGGAGCAGTTCTTC. The genes are TRBV7-2 and TRBJ2-1; D gene ambiguous. Germline assignment: CDR1 SGHTA and CDR2 FQGNSA. This CDR3 spans 12 amino acids. The full variable domain, completed using reference TRBV7-2 and TRBJ2-1, is GAGVSQSPSNKVTEKGKDVELRCDPISGHTALYWYRQSLGQGLEFLIYFQGNSAPDKSGLPSDRFSAERTGGSVSTLTIQRTQQEDSAVYLCAGSFELWEQFFGPGTRLTVL.

The chain links TRBV7-9 to TRBJ1-1; tentative D call: TRBD1 (5 bases). The V and J ends lost 7 bases and 6 bases respectively, with 21 bases between them. Germline V gene sequence: CDR1 SEHNR, CDR2 FQNEAQ (reference sequence). The CDR3 is 15 residues long. The CDR3 region has the DNA TGTGCCAGCATTCGGGACCAGCGGATTCAATCTGAAGCTTTCTTT. This sequence encodes CASIRDQRIQSEAFF.